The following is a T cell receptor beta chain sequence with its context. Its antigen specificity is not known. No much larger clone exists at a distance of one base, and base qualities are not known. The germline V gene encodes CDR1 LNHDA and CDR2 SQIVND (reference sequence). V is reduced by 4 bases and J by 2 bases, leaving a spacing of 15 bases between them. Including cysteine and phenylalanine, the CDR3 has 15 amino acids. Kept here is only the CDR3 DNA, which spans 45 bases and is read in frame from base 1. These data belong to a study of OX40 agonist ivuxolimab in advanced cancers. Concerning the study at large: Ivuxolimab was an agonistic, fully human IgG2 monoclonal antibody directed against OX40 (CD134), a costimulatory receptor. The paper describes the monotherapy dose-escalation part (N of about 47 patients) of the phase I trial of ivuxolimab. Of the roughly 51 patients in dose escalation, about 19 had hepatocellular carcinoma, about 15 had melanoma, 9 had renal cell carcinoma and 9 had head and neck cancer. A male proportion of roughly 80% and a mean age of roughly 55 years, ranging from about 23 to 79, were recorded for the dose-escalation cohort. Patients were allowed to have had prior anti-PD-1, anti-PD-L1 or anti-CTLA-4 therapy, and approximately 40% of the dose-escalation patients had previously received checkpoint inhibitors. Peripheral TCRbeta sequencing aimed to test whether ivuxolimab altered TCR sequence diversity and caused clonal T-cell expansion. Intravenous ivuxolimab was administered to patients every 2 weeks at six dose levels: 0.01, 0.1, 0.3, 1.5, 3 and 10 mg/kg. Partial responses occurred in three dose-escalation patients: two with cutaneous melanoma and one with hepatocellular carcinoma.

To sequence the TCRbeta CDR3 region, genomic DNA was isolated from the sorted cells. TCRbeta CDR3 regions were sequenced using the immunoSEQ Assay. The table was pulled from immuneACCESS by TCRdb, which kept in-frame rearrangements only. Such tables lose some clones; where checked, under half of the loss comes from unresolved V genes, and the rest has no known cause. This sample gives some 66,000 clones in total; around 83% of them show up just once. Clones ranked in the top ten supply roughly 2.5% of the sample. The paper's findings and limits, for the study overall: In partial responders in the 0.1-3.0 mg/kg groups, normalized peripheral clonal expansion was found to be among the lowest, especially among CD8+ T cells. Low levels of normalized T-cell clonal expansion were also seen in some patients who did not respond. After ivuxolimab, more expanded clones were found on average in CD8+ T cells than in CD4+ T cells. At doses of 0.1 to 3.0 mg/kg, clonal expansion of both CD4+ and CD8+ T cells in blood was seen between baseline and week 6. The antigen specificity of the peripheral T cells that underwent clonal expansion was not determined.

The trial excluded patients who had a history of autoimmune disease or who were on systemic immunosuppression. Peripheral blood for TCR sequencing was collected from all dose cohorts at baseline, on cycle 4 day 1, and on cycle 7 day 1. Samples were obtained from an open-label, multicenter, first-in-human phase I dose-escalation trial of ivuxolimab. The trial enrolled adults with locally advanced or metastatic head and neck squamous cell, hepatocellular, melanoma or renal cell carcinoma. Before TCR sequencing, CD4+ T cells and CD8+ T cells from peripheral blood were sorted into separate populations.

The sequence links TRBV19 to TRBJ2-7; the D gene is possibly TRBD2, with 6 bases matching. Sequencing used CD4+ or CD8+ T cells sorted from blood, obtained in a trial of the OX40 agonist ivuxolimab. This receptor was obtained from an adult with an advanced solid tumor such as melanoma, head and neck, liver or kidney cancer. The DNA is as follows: TGTGCCAGTAGTACCTCTAGCGCCCAGCCCTACGAGCAGTACTTC. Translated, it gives CASSTSSAQPYEQYF.